The following is a T cell receptor (beta chain) sequence with its context. These data belong to a study of T-cell reconstitution after alpha-beta-depleted transplantation in children. V shed 3 bases, J shed 2 bases, and the junction held 8 bases outside the gene matches. This CDR3 has 18 amino acids. Germline CDR1 and CDR2: SGHDN and FVKESK. Unique molecular identifiers were used to barcode this TCRbeta library. TCRdb ran MiXCR on the PCR reads and lists one entry per CDR3 protein. This sample yields about 500,000 distinct CDR3 sequences, of which approximately 29% are seen a single time; roughly 2.5% belongs to the top ten.

The sequences come from PBMCs from the stem cell graft donor, collected from the stem cell graft. The J gene is TRBJ2-6, the V gene TRBV14; 9 bases line up with TRBD1. This clonotype was sampled from a human donor who donated a stem cell graft to a child with aplastic anemia. CDR3 in DNA: TGTGCCAGCAGCCACACCGGGACAGGGCTGGCTGGGGCCAACGTCCTGACTTTC. Its translation is CASSHTGTGLAGANVLTF.